Included here is one T cell receptor (beta chain) sequence, with context. Its antigen is not known. The CDR3 loop spans 15 amino acids. Trimming removed 5 bases from V and 2 bases from J, with 14 bases in between. Germline V lookup: CDR1 LNHNV, CDR2 YYDKDF (reference sequence). A second PCR of 7 to 11 cycles used a sample-barcoded 5' primer and a J-beta primer mix. TCRdb reprocessed the 5' RACE reads with MiXCR, giving one entry per CDR3 protein. Seen here are about 780,000 distinct CDR3 sequences, about half observed once, and the top ten hold 15% to 20%. This record belongs to a study of blood T cells in healthy people across ages. Overall study findings and caveats: Diversity estimated from one million T cells was considered an underestimate.

The sequenced sample consisted of blood. The rearrangement joins TRBV15 to TRBJ2-3; D is ambiguous. This sequence was found in a man older than 75 in good health. The CDR3 protein is CATSADSSSTDTQYF. CDR3 nucleotide sequence: TGTGCCACCAGCGCAGATAGCAGTTCCACAGATACGCAGTATTTT.